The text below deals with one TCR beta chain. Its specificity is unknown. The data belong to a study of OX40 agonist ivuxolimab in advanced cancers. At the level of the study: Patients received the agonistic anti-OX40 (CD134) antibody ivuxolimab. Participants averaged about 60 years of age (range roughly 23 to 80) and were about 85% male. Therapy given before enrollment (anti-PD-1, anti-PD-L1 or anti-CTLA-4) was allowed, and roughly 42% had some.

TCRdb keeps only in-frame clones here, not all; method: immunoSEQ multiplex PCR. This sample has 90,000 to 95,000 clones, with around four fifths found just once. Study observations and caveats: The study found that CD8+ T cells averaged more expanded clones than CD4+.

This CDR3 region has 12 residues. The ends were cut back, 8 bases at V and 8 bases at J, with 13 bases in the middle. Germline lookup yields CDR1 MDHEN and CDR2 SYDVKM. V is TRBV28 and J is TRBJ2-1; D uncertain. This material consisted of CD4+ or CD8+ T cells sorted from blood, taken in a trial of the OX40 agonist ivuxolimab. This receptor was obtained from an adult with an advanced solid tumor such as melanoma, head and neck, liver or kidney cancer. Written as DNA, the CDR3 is TGTGCCAGCGAGAGCCCCGGAGATGAGCAGTTCTTC. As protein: CASESPGDEQFF.